Following are 16 T cell receptor beta chains from one sample sequenced in a study of control samples from healthy donors and cancer patients. The method was immunoSEQ multiplex PCR; TCRdb's version includes in-frame clones alone and lacks a portion of them. In the table there are 50,000 to 55,000 clones, over 85% of which are singletons. The specimen was PBMCs. The receptors shown here come from a middle-aged man with colorectal cancer.

The CDR3 DNA follows: TGTGCCAGCAGCCTCCAGACAGGGACCTACGAGCAGTACTTC. Translation gives CASSLQTGTYEQYF. The J gene is TRBJ2-7, the V gene TRBV3-1 (or the pseudogene TRBV3-2); 7 bases align to TRBD1. The V gene end was trimmed by 4 bases and the J gene end by 2 bases; junction bases not matched to a gene: 5. CDR3 length: 14 amino acids. Germline CDR1 LGHDT, CDR2 YNNKEL (reference sequence).

The J gene is TRBJ2-5, the V gene TRBV4-3; TRBD2 agrees at 8 bases. Germline loops: CDR1 LGHNA, CDR2 YSLEER. The CDR3 totals 15 residues. Trimming took 1 base from V and 5 from J; bases not matched to a gene: 6. The CDR3 region has the DNA TGCGCCAGCAGCCAAGCCGCGGGAGGTTCGGAGACCCAGTACTTC. It codes for CASSQAAGGSETQYF.

V gene TRBV9 combines with J gene TRBJ2-3, with 11 bases aligning to TRBD1. The CDR3 runs to 15 residues. J gave up 4 bases and V 0 bases, and 1 base lay outside the gene matches. CDR1 is SGDLS, CDR2 YYNGEE, per germline. The CDR3 DNA reads TGTGCCAGCAGCGTAGAGGGACAGGGGGCAGATACGCAGTATTTT. This translates into CASSVEGQGADTQYF.

This rearrangement joins TRBV24-1 to TRBJ2-1; the match to TRBD2 covers 7 bases. Germline V lookup: CDR1 KGHDR, CDR2 SFDVKD. J gave up 3 bases and V 7 bases, and 2 bases lay outside the gene matches. There are 13 residues in the CDR3. In DNA, the CDR3 is TGTGCCACCAGAAGCGGGAACTACAATGAGCAGTTCTTC. Translating it yields CATRSGNYNEQFF.

This rearrangement joins TRBV20-1 to TRBJ1-6; D remains ambiguous. Germline-derived CDR1 and CDR2 are DFQATT and SNEGSKA (reference sequence). V shed 3 bases and J shed 5 bases, with 2 bases lying between them. The CDR3 is 11 amino acids. The CDR3 nucleotides are TGCAGTGCTAGTAATAATTCACCCCTCCACTTT. Its protein is CSASNNSPLHF.

The rearrangement joins TRBV3-1 (or the pseudogene TRBV3-2) to TRBJ1-5, with a tentative D call TRBD1 (5 bases). The germline V gene has CDR1 LGHDT and CDR2 YNNKEL (reference sequence). The CDR3 loop spans 13 amino acids. Trimming stripped 3 bases from V and 10 bases from J, with 13 bases between. The CDR3 nucleotides read TGTGCCAGCAGCCAGGGATCAGGGACCCCCCAGCATTTT. Its translation: CASSQGSGTPQHF.

The genes are TRBV7-8 and TRBJ1-2; the match to TRBD1 covers 7 bases. The CDR3 is made up of 17 amino acids. Germline V gene lookup returns CDR1 SGHVS and CDR2 FQNEAQ. J lost 6 bases, V lost 0 bases, and 13 bases had no gene match. The CDR3: CASSLAPRGLRENGYTF. CDR3 coding DNA: TGTGCCAGCAGCTTAGCGCCGAGGGGGCTTAGGGAAAATGGCTACACCTTC.

The chain recombines TRBV29-1 with TRBJ2-7; D gene ambiguous. CDR1 and CDR2 from the germline V gene are SQVTM and ANQGSEA. The V end lost 0 bases, the J end lost 1 base, and 13 bases lay between the germline ends. The CDR3 extends over 15 amino acids. The CDR3 nucleotides are TGCAGCGTTGAAGATCCGAACGGTTCTTCCTACGAGCAGTACTTC. This sequence encodes CSVEDPNGSSYEQYF.

This rearrangement joins TRBV19 to TRBJ1-5; 9 bases agree with TRBD1. Germline V gene sequence: CDR1 LNHDA, CDR2 SQIVND (reference sequence). The CDR3 totals 20 residues. The J segment lost 5 bases and the V segment lost 4 bases, leaving 21 bases of the junction unmatched. CDR3 bases: TGTGCCAGTAGTAAAAAGGGGGTTGGTAGTCGGACAGGGGTGGATCAGCCCCAGCATTTT. This encodes CASSKKGVGSRTGVDQPQHF.

The rearrangement uses TRBV14 and TRBJ2-7, with D tentatively TRBD2 (6 bases). CDR1 is SGHDN and CDR2 is FVKESK in the germline V gene. The V end lost 1 base, the J end lost 4 bases, and 17 bases lay between the germline ends. The CDR3 sequence is 16 residues long. CDR3 sequence (DNA): TGTGCCAGCAGCCAAGGTAGCGGACTCAGGAGATACGAGCAGTACTTC. This gives the protein CASSQGSGLRRYEQYF.

This chain links TRBV7-2 with TRBJ2-7, with a possible D match to TRBD2 (5 bases). The V and J ends lost 5 bases and 5 bases respectively, with 7 bases between them. Germline values: CDR1 SGHTA, CDR2 FQGNSA. The CDR3 loop spans 11 amino acids. The CDR3 reads CASSRGHEQYF. The CDR3 nucleotides read TGTGCCAGCAGCCGAGGGCACGAGCAGTACTTC. Supplemented by reference TRBV7-2 and TRBJ2-7, the full variable domain reads GAGVSQSPSNKVTEKGKDVELRCDPISGHTALYWYRQSLGQGLEFLIYFQGNSAPDKSGLPSDRFSAERTGGSVSTLTIQRTQQEDSAVYLCASSRGHEQYFGPGTRLTVT.

This chain links TRBV6-5 with TRBJ2-7; 8 bases map to TRBD2. Germline trimming cut 7 bases from V and 0 bases from J; bases unmatched to any gene: 5. Germline V gene data show CDR1 as MNHEY and CDR2 as SVGAGI. The length of the CDR3 is 14 residues. The CDR3 DNA reads TGTGCCAGCAACGGAGCGGGAGTCTCCTACGAGCAGTACTTC. This codes for CASNGAGVSYEQYF.

The rearrangement links TRBV2 to TRBJ1-5; perhaps TRBD1 as D (5 bases). The CDR3 spans 15 residues. Germline V CDR1 and CDR2: SNHLY, FYNNEI. V was trimmed by 0 bases and J by 2 bases, leaving 8 bases between them. DNA for the CDR3: TGTGCCAGCAGTGAAGCTCTGGGGGGCAATCAGCCCCAGCATTTT. Translating it yields CASSEALGGNQPQHF.

The rearrangement uses TRBV12-5 and TRBJ1-1; D remains unclear. The CDR3 covers 13 residues. Per germline, CDR1 LGHNT and CDR2 FRNRAP. V lost 1 base to trimming and J lost 1 base, with 4 bases between them. This chain's CDR3 is CASGLGQNTEAFF. DNA of the CDR3: TGTGCTAGTGGTTTGGGACAGAACACTGAAGCTTTCTTT.

The chain employs TRBV28 and TRBJ1-6; 8 bases align to TRBD1. Trimming cost V 5 bases and J 10 bases; bases outside gene matches: 7. From germline, CDR1 is MDHEN and CDR2 SYDVKM. CDR3 size: 14 residues. This CDR3 reads CASSPTGGYSPLHF. The DNA of the CDR3 is TGTGCCAGCAGTCCCACAGGGGGTTACTCACCCCTCCACTTT. Drawing the rest from reference TRBV28 and TRBJ1-6, the complete variable domain is DVKVTQSSRYLVKRTGEKVFLECVQDMDHENMFWYRQDPGLGLRLIYFSYDVKMKEKGDIPEGYSVSREKKERFSLILESASTNQTSMYLCASSPTGGYSPLHFGNGTRLTVT.

The J gene is TRBJ2-3, the V gene TRBV7-3, with D possibly being TRBD2 (5 bases). The CDR3 extends over 15 amino acids. V lost 4 bases to trimming and J lost 2 bases, with 13 bases between them. The germline V gene encodes CDR1 SGHTA and CDR2 FQGTGA. Here the CDR3 reads CASSSQSGPTDTQYF. DNA for the CDR3: TGTGCCAGCAGCTCTCAAAGCGGCCCCACAGATACGCAGTATTTT.